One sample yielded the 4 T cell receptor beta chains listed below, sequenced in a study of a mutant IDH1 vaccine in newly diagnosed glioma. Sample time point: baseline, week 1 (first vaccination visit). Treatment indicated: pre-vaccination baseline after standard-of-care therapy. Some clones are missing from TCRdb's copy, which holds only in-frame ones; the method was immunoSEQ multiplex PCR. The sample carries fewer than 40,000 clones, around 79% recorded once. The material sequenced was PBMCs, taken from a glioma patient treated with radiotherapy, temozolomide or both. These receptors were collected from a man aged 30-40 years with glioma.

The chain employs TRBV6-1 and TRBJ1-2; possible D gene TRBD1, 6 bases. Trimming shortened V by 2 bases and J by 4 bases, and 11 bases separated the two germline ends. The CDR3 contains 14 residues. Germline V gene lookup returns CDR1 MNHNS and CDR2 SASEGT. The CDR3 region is CASSELGQFYGYTF. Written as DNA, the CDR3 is TGTGCCAGCAGTGAATTAGGACAGTTCTATGGCTACACCTTC.

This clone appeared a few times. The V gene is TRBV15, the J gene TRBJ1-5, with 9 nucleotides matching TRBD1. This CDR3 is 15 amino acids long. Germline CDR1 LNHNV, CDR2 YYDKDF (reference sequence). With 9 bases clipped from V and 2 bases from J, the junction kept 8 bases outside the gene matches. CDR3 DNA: TGTGCCACAAGAGAGGACAGGGGAGGCAATCAGCCCCAGCATTTT. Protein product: CATREDRGGNQPQHF.

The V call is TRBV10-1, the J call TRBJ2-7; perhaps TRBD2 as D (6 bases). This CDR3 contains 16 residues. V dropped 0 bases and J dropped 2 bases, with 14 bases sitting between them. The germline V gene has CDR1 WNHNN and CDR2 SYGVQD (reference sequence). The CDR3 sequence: CASSESGGTHTYEQYF. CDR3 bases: TGCGCCAGCAGTGAGTCTGGAGGGACCCATACCTACGAGCAGTACTTC.

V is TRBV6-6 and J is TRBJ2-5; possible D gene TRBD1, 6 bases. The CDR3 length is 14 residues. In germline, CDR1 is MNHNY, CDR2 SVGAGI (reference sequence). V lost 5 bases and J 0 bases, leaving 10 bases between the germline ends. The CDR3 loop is CASSLRQDQETQYF. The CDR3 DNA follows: TGTGCCAGCAGTCTTCGACAGGACCAAGAGACCCAGTACTTC.